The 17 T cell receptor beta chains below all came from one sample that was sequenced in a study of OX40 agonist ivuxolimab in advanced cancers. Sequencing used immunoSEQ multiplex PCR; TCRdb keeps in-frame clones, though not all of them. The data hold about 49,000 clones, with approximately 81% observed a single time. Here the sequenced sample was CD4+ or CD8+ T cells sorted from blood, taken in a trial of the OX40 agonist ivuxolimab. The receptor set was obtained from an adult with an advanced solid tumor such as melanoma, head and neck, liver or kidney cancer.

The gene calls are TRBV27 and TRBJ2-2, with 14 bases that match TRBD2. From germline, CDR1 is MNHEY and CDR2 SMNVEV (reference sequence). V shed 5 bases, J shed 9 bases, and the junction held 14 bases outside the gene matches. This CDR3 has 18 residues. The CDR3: CASSPLRLAGGQSRELFF. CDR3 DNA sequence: TGTGCCAGCAGTCCCCTCCGACTAGCGGGGGGGCAAAGCCGGGAGCTGTTTTTT.

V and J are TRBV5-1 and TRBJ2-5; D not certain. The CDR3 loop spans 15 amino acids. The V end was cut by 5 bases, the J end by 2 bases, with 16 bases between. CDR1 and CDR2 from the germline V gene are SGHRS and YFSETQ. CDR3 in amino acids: CASRYSGLYQETQYF. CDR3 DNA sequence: TGCGCCAGCAGATACTCGGGCCTCTATCAAGAGACCCAGTACTTC.

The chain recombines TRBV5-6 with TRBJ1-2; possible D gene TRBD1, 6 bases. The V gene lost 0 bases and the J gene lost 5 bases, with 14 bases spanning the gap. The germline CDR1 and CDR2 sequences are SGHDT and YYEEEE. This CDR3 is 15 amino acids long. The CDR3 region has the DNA TGTGCCAGCAGCTTGGGGCCAGGGGAACGGTATGGCTACACCTTC. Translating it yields CASSLGPGERYGYTF.

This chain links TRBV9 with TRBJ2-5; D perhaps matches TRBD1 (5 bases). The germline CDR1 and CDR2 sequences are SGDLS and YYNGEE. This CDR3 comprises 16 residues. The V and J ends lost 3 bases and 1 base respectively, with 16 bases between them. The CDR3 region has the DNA TGTGCCAGCAGCGATACAGGAGCCTATCTCCAAGAGACCCAGTACTTC. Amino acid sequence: CASSDTGAYLQETQYF.

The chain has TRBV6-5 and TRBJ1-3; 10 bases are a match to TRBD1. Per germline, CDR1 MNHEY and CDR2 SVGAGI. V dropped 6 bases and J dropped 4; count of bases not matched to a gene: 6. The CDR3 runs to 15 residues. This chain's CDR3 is CASRAGTGEGNTIYF. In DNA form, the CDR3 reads TGTGCCAGCAGGGCTGGGACAGGGGAAGGAAACACCATATATTTT.

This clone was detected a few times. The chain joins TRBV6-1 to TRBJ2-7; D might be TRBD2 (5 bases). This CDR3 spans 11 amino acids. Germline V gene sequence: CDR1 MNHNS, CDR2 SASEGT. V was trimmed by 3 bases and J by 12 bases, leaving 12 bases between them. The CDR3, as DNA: TGTGCCAGCAGTGAGGCGAGGGAAAGGTACGTC. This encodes CASSEARERYV.

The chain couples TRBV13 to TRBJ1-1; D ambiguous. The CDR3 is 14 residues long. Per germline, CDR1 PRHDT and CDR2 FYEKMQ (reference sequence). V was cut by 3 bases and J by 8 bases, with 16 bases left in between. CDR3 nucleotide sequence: TGTGCCAGCAGCTTTACAATGCGCCAGGCCGAAGCTTTCTTT. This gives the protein CASSFTMRQAEAFF.

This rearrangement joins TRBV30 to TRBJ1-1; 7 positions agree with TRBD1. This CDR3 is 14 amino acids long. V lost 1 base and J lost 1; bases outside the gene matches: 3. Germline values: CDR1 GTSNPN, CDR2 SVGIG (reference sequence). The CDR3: CAWSEGAGNTEAFF. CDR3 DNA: TGTGCCTGGAGTGAGGGGGCCGGGAACACTGAAGCTTTCTTT.

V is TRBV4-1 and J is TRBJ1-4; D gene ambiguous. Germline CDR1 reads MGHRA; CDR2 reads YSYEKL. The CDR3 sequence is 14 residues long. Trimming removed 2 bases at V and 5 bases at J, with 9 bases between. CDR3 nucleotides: TGCGCCAGCAGCCAACAAGGGCCGAATGAAAAACTGTTTTTT. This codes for CASSQQGPNEKLFF.

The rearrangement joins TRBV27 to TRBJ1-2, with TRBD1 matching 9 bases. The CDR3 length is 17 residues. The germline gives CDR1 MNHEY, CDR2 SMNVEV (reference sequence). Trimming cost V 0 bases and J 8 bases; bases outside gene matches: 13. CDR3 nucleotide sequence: TGTGCCAGCAGTTTATCCCCCTTAACAGGGGGCCGTTTCGGCTACACCTTC. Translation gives CASSLSPLTGGRFGYTF.

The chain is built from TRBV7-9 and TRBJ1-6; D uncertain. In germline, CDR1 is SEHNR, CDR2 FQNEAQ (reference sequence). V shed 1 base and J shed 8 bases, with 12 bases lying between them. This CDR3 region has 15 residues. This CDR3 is CASSLGGLGDSPLHF. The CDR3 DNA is TGTGCCAGCAGCTTAGGCGGATTAGGAGATTCACCCCTCCACTTT.

The CDR3 loop is CASSNNRVTGANVLTF. The CDR3 nucleotides read TGCGCCAGCAGCAACAACAGGGTAACTGGGGCCAACGTCCTGACTTTC. The chain carries TRBV5-1 and TRBJ2-6, with D possibly TRBD1 on 6 matching bases. The length of the CDR3 is 16 residues. From germline, CDR1 is SGHRS and CDR2 YFSETQ. Deletions cut 4 bases from V and 2 bases from J, with 13 bases between.

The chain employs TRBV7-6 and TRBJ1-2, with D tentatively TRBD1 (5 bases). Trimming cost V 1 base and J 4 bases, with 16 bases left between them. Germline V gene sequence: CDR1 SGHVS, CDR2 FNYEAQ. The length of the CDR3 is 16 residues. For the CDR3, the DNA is TGTGCCAGCAGCTTAGGGGTCGGGCAGGGCGCCTATGGCTACACCTTC. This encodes CASSLGVGQGAYGYTF.

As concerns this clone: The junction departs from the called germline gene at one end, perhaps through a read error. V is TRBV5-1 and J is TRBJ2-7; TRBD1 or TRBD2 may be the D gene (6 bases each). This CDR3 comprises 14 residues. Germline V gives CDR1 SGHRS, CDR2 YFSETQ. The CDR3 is CASNLRGDSYEQYF. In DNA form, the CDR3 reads TGCGCCAGCAACTTGAGGGGGGACTCCTACGAGCAGTACTTC.

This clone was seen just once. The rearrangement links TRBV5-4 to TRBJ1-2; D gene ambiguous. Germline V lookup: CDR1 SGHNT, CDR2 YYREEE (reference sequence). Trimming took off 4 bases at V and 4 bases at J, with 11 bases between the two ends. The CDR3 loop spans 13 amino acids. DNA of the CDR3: TGTGCCAGCAGCCGAGGGCCCAGCTATGGCTACACCTTC. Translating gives CASSRGPSYGYTF.

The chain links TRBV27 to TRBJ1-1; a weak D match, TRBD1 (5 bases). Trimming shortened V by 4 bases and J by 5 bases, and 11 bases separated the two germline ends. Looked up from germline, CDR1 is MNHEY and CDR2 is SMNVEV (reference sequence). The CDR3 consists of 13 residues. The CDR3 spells CASSWGGNTEAFF. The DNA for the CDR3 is TGTGCCAGCAGTTGGGGGGGTAATACTGAAGCTTTCTTT.

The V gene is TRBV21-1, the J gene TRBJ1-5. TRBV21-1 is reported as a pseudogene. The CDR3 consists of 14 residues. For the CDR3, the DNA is TGTGCCAGCAGCAAAGACCAGAACTGCCAGCCCCAGCATTTT. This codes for CASSKDQNCQPQHF.